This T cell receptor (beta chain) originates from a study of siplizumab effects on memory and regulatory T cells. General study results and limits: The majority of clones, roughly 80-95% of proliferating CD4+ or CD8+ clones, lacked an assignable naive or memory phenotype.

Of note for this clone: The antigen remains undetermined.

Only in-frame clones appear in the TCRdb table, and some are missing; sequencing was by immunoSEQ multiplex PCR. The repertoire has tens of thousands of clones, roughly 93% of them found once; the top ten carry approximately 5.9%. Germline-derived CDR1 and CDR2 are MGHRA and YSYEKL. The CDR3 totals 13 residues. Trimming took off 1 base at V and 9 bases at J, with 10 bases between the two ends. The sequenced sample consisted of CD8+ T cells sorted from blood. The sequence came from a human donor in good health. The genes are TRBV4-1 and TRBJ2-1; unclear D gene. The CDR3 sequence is CASSQVDGFEQFF. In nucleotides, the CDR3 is TGCGCCAGCAGCCAAGTAGACGGGTTTGAGCAGTTCTTC.